This T cell receptor (beta chain) was recorded in a study of OX40 agonist ivuxolimab in advanced cancers. Study-level points and caveats: Also present in some nonresponders was a low level of normalized T-cell clonal expansion. The CD4+ and CD8+ T cells in the blood had expanded clonally by week 6 at 0.1 to 3.0 mg/kg.

Concerning this clone itself: Antigen unknown.

Sequenced by immunoSEQ multiplex PCR; TCRdb stores in-frame clones only, minus some. The table has about 43,000 clones, approximately 83% seen once. Germline CDR1 and CDR2: SQVTM and ANQGSEA. This CDR3 contains 12 residues. The ends were cut back, 5 bases at V and 4 bases at J, with 9 bases in the middle. The TCR comes from an adult with an advanced solid tumor such as melanoma, head and neck, liver or kidney cancer. The chain has TRBV29-1 and TRBJ2-1; no clear D gene. Sequences were derived from CD4+ or CD8+ T cells sorted from blood, sampled in a trial of the OX40 agonist ivuxolimab. The CDR3, as DNA: TGCAGCGTTTTGATCACTTACAATGAGCAGTTCTTC. Protein product: CSVLITYNEQFF.